This paragraph reports one TCR beta chain. This clone was detected once. Its antigen is still unknown. Base qualities are not recorded, but no much larger clone differs from it by a single base. The data originate from a study of shared clonotypes between healthy human individuals (TCRdb year 2020). Notes on the research overall: Two women and three men aged 18 to 49 years were included in the cohort. For each donor, three plates each were used for CD4 naive and CD4 memory, two plates were used for CD8 naive, and one plate was used for CD8 memory. To estimate repertoire size and how much clonotype sharing occurs between individuals, the study deeply sequenced the blood TCR repertoires of roughly 5 healthy adults. To increase sequencing depth and limit assay-specific biases, TCR repertoire library preparation and sequencing were carried out by different laboratories using diverse techniques. Leukapheresis yielded between about 0.85 and 10 billion PBMCs per donor.

Using the deep immunoSEQ assay, multiplex PCR amplified TCR CDR3 regions from genomic DNA. Extracted genomic DNA from each cell subset was spread evenly across all wells of several immunoSEQ 96-well plates, with each plate serving as a replicate. For sorted subsets, 150 to 200 ng genomic DNA, equal to 30,000 or so T cell genomes, was loaded into each replicate PCR. The purified libraries were quantified using a Qubit 3.0 fluorometer, sized with a Bioanalyzer 2100, and then quantified again using the KAPA Library Quantification kit. Every immunoSEQ 96-well plate was sequenced on a separate single-read 150-cycle Illumina NextSeq 550 flow cell. Per the original workflow: Because the immunoSEQ output held only junctional sequences and lacked quality scores, the filtering could not match the filtering applied to full-length reads. Sequences were annotated with PyIR, a Python wrapper for IgBLAST v1.9, and V/J genes and CDR3 were assigned using IMGT germline references. Any read was removed if the V/J assignment was weak (E-value above 1e-6), the CDR3 was missing, or the read contained stop codons, out-of-frame junctions, or ambiguous translated residues. V3J clonotypes were defined as sequences sharing the same inferred V gene, J gene, and CDR3 amino acid sequence. To compute the percentage overlap between repertoires, the number of shared unique clonotypes was divided by the size of the smaller repertoire. Richness of each repertoire was evaluated using RTK rarefaction, the Chao1 estimator, and Recon v2.1 estimates of unobserved clonotypes. Generation probabilities for all TCRbeta clonotypes obtained by the gDNA method from a few donors were computed using OLGA. TCRdb stores this immuneACCESS table with in-frame sequences only. Part of the clones is absent; in the studies checked, under half of the shortfall reflects unresolved V genes, and no reason is known for the rest. The DNA was the basis for D and trimming; V, J and clone size are from that table. Recorded for this sample are 2 million to 3 million clones; 93% of them occurred a single time. The top ten clonotypes cover roughly 0.36% of the sample.

Overall study results and their limits: Sampling was limited to blood, and TCR repertoires in tissue likely differ from TCR repertoires in blood. Pairwise subsampling led to the expectation that sequencing depth would affect the degree of clonotype sharing among donors. Incomplete sequencing was indicated by rarefaction of sorted-subset datasets, despite the large sequencing depth. About 5% of naive CD4, 3.5% of naive CD8, 2% to 2.5% of memory CD4, and about 0.4% of memory CD8 clonotypes were shared across four donors. The genetic and exposure-history diversity represented was limited by the small number of donors. Estimated clonotype richness was generally larger for naive than for memory subsets. Compared with non-shared clonotypes, clonotypes shared by all four sorted-subset donors had higher generation probabilities.

Healthy HIV-negative adults with no recently reported acute infections or vaccinations were included as donors. Only Caucasian adults living in Nashville, Tennessee, USA were represented among the donors. CD4+ T cells were enriched by magnetic negative selection, after which naive cells were positively selected on CD45RA and the negative fraction was taken as the memory subset. After blood collection by leukapheresis, PBMCs were isolated using Ficoll-Histopaque density gradient centrifugation and then cryopreserved in the vapor phase of liquid nitrogen. Analytical flow cytometry was used to check the purity and quantity of every magnetically sorted T cell population. Genomic DNA was isolated from each sorted fraction and quantified by UV absorbance on a Nanodrop 2000c. Relative to germline, V is missing 7 bases and J is missing 0 bases, with 5 bases of the junction outside any gene match. Sequences SGHTS (CDR1) and YDEGEE (CDR2) are obtained from the germline V gene. The CDR3 goes from the cysteine to the phenylalanine over 16 residues. CDR3 DNA is the only sequence kept; it has 48 bases, read in frame from the first base.

Sequencing was done on a sample of naive CD4+ T cells from PBMCs. The label giving this sample's cell subset or site can be read as: CD45RA+ positively selected. This clonotype was sampled from a young man in good health. Some clones in this sample may be carry-over from other donors' samples. The receptor chain draws on TRBV5-8 and TRBJ2-1; TRBD2 agrees with 12 junctional bases. The nucleotides are TGTGCCAGCGGCACGACTAGCGGGAGCTCCTACAATGAGCAGTTCTTC. Translated, it reads CASGTTSGSSYNEQFF.